This T cell receptor beta chain was found in a study of shared clonotypes between healthy human individuals. General study findings and limits: Sampling used blood alone; tissue repertoires probably differ.

Germline V gene lookup returns CDR1 PRHDT and CDR2 FYEKMQ (reference sequence). The CDR3 loop spans 18 amino acids. The V segment lost 4 bases and the J segment 0 bases; nucleotides outside the gene matches: 11. Unsorted PBMC DNA was sequenced on ten immunoSEQ deep assay plates. Original data processing: Junction-only sequences without quality scores were provided by ImmunoSEQ, so filtering was different. Clones were sequenced by immunoSEQ multiplex PCR, and TCRdb holds only the in-frame ones, with some missing. V and J calls and clone size are those listed in that table; D and trimming were worked out from the DNA. Of about 480,000 clones in the sample, approximately 79% were seen once. This clone appeared once. As yet, its antigen is unknown.

The V call is TRBV13, the J call TRBJ2-3; 9 positions match TRBD2. The sample consisted of PBMCs. The clonotype comes from a woman aged 40-49 years in good health. Some clones in this sample may be carry-over from other donors' samples. The CDR3, as DNA: TGTGCCAGCAGCTCAAAGACGCGGGCGGGAGGGAGCACAGATACGCAGTATTTT. As protein: CASSSKTRAGGSTDTQYF.